This T cell receptor beta chain derives from a study of blood T cell repertoires in COVID-19. The V gene end was trimmed by 5 bases and the J gene end by 8 bases; junction bases not matched to a gene: 5. CDR1 is MDHEN and CDR2 is SYDVKM in the germline V gene. The CDR3 consists of 14 residues. Profiling relied on immunoSEQ multiplex PCR, and the TCRdb table lists in-frame clones only, not all of them. The sample shows roughly 250,000 clones, 70% to 90% of them seen only once. The gene calls are TRBV28 and TRBJ1-4; 10 nucleotides match TRBD1. The clonotype was recovered from a woman between 35 and 50 years old who had recovered from COVID-19. Material for sequencing was peripheral blood. In DNA, the CDR3 is TGTGCCAGCAGTCCGACGACAGGGGGCGAAAAACTGTTTTTT. Amino acids: CASSPTTGGEKLFF. Together with reference TRBV28 and TRBJ1-4, the CDR3 gives the full variable domain: DVKVTQSSRYLVKRTGEKVFLECVQDMDHENMFWYRQDPGLGLRLIYFSYDVKMKEKGDIPEGYSVSREKKERFSLILESASTNQTSMYLCASSPTTGGEKLFFGSGTQLSVL.